This T cell receptor (beta chain) was sequenced in a study of cytomegalovirus exposure and HLA in healthy donors. The V end was cut by 5 bases, the J end by 2 bases, with 7 bases between. Germline values: CDR1 PRHDT, CDR2 FYEKMQ (reference sequence). The CDR3 contains 12 residues. The sample holds a few counts of this clone. The PCR used 60 Vbeta and 13 Jbeta primers. Sequenced by immunoSEQ multiplex PCR; TCRdb stores in-frame clones only, minus some. The data contain around 130,000 clones, around 85% of them singletons. The specimen sequenced was PBMCs. The chain is built from TRBV13 and TRBJ2-7; D unresolved. The sequence derives from a boy between 5 and 17 years old in good health and CMV-seronegative. DNA of the CDR3: TGTGCCAGCAGCCCCGTCCCCTACGAGCAGTACTTC. Its translation is CASSPVPYEQYF.